These 19 T cell receptor beta chains were sequenced from one sample in a study of Graves' ophthalmopathy and Graves' hyperthyroidism. Beta-chain TCR CDR3 regions were amplified from RNA transcripts. HTBI primers were used in a first-round RT-PCR, which preceded a second-round multiplex PCR. One entry per CDR3 protein, called by TCRdb with MiXCR from the multiplex PCR reads. The sample has 300,000 to 400,000 distinct CDR3 sequences, approximately 17% seen once. Material for sequencing was peripheral blood. These receptors originate from an adult woman with stable Graves' hyperthyroidism.

The chain links TRBV20-1 to TRBJ2-7, with a weak D call TRBD1 (5 bases). The CDR3 contains 12 residues. Germline lookup yields CDR1 DFQATT and CDR2 SNEGSKA (reference sequence). Deletions cut 1 base from V and 3 bases from J, with 7 bases between. CDR3 residues: CSARVDSYEQYF. The CDR3 region has the DNA TGCAGTGCTAGAGTAGACAGCTACGAGCAGTACTTC.

This clonotype was recorded at least ten times. The V and J genes are TRBV19 and TRBJ2-4; 8 bases line up with TRBD1. The junction had 2 bases not matched to a gene; V was cut back by 9 bases and J by 7 bases. The CDR3 totals 11 residues. Germline V gene sequence: CDR1 LNHDA, CDR2 SQIVND (reference sequence). The CDR3 here is CASRQGNIQYF. The CDR3 DNA is TGTGCCAGCAGACAGGGGAACATTCAGTACTTC.

This clonotype was seen at least ten times. V gene TRBV20-1 combines with J gene TRBJ2-4, with D possibly being TRBD2 (6 bases). The CDR3 runs 18 residues. Germline CDR1 reads DFQATT; CDR2 reads SNEGSKA (reference sequence). Deletions cut 2 bases from V and 1 base from J, with 21 bases between. CDR3 DNA sequence: TGCAGTGCTAGACGAGAGACTAGTTCTATTCGGGCCAAAAACATTCAGTACTTC. This encodes CSARRETSSIRAKNIQYF.

This clonotype was counted ten times or more. The chain is built from TRBV12-3 or TRBV12-4 and TRBJ1-2; 8 positions agree with TRBD1. Germline trimming cut 2 bases from V and 3 bases from J; bases unmatched to any gene: 5. CDR3 length equals 15 residues. CDR3 coding DNA: TGTGCCAGCAGTTTACCCTCAGGGGGCGACTATGGCTACACCTTC. The encoded protein is CASSLPSGGDYGYTF.

The table lists this clonotype with many counts. CDR3 protein: CSARLSETQYF. The DNA of the CDR3 is TGCAGTGCTAGACTTTCGGAGACCCAGTACTTC. The rearrangement joins TRBV20-1 to TRBJ2-5; D call uncertain. CDR3 size: 11 residues. Trimming took 2 bases from V and 5 from J, leaving 6 bases between them. Germline CDR1 and CDR2: DFQATT and SNEGSKA (reference sequence).

This clonotype has a count of ten or more. The chain recombines TRBV2 with TRBJ1-5, with 7 bases aligning to TRBD1. The CDR3 has 15 amino acids. The V segment lost 6 bases and the J segment 1 base; nucleotides outside the gene matches: 6. From germline, CDR1 is SNHLY and CDR2 FYNNEI. Here the CDR3 reads CASRETGRSNQPQHF. CDR3 nucleotides: TGTGCCAGCAGGGAGACAGGGAGGAGCAATCAGCCCCAGCATTTT.

This clonotype was detected ten times or more. This chain uses TRBV4-1 with TRBJ2-4, with 11 nucleotides matching TRBD2. This CDR3 spans 16 amino acids. V trimming: 6 bases; J trimming: 6 bases; junction bases outside the gene matches: 10. The germline gives CDR1 MGHRA, CDR2 YSYEKL. The CDR3 protein is CASSSTSGSVINIQYF. The CDR3, as DNA: TGCGCCAGCAGTTCCACTAGCGGGAGCGTGATAAACATTCAGTACTTC.

This clonotype appeared many times. The rearrangement links TRBV12-3 or TRBV12-4 to TRBJ2-7, with D possibly being TRBD1 (6 bases). This CDR3 contains 16 residues. Trimming pared 6 bases from V and 9 bases from J, leaving 27 bases between. CDR3 loop: CASSQSAGTIKVGQYF. CDR3 DNA sequence: TGTGCCAGCAGCCAAAGCGCCGGGACAATAAAGGTCGGGCAGTACTTC.

Many counts were recorded for this clonotype. V is TRBV27 and J is TRBJ2-7, with D maybe TRBD1 (6 bases). CDR3 size: 14 residues. Between the trimmed V and J ends, which lost 4 bases and 4 bases, there was a span of 14 bases. The V gene's germline CDR1 is MNHEY and CDR2 SMNVEV (reference sequence). CDR3 sequence: CASSSANREYEQYF. CDR3 sequence (DNA): TGTGCCAGCAGTTCCGCGAACAGGGAGTACGAGCAGTACTTC.

The CDR3 here is CASSPGQAYNSPLHF. As DNA, the CDR3 is TGTGCCAGCTCACCAGGACAGGCATATAATTCACCCCTCCACTTT. The chain uses TRBV18 and TRBJ1-6; 7 bases agree with TRBD1. CDR1 and CDR2 (germline): KGHSH, LQKENI. This CDR3 is 15 amino acids long. The J segment lost 4 bases and the V segment lost 2 bases, leaving 2 bases of the junction unmatched.

This clonotype was found many times. V and J are TRBV30 and TRBJ2-2; the D gene is possibly TRBD1 (5 bases). CDR1 GTSNPN and CDR2 SVGIG come from the germline V gene (reference sequence). This CDR3 is 14 amino acids long. V dropped 0 bases and J dropped 9 bases, with 14 bases sitting between them. CDR3 sequence: CAWSVLFRARELFF. CDR3 in DNA: TGTGCCTGGAGTGTATTATTCAGGGCCCGGGAGCTGTTTTTT.

This clonotype was seen at least ten times. This chain connects TRBV4-2 to TRBJ2-7, with TRBD2 identical over 9 bases. The V gene end was trimmed by 1 base and the J gene end by 3 bases; junction bases not matched to a gene: 7. CDR1 is LGHNA, CDR2 YNFKEQ, per germline. This CDR3 has 16 residues. CDR3 in amino acids: CASSQATTSGDYEQYF. As DNA, the CDR3 is TGTGCCAGCAGCCAAGCCACGACTAGCGGTGACTACGAGCAGTACTTC.

Turning to this clonotype: This sequence may be a read error, since a much larger clone differs from it by one base. V usage is TRBV28 and J usage is TRBJ2-5, with 12 positions matching TRBD2. This CDR3 has 20 amino acids. Per the germline V gene, CDR1 is MDHEN and CDR2 is SYDVKM. The DNA for the CDR3 is TGTGCCAGCAGGAGATTTCCAAGGGGTTTACTAGCGGGAGGTGGGGAGACCGAGTACTTC. It is translated as CASRRFPRGLLAGGGETEYF. Looking up the rest from reference TRBV28 and TRBJ2-5 gives the full variable domain: DVKVTQSSRYLVKRTGEKVFLECVQDMDHENMFWYRQDPGLGLRLIYFSYDVKMKEKGDIPEGYSVSREKKERFSLILESASTNQTSMYLCASRRFPRGLLAGGGETEYFGPGTRLLVL.

This clonotype was detected many times. The rearrangement joins TRBV9 to TRBJ2-2; no firm D call. Germline CDR1 reads SGDLS; CDR2 reads YYNGEE. Trimming left V 3 bases short and J 11 bases short, with 11 bases between. The CDR3 contains 12 residues. The CDR3 region has the DNA TGTGCCAGCAGCGCCGGTGGGGTAGAGCTGTTTTTT. Protein product: CASSAGGVELFF. Full variable domain (remainder filled in from reference TRBV9 and TRBJ2-2): DSGVTQTPKHLITATGQRVTLRCSPRSGDLSVYWYQQSLDQGLQFLIQYYNGEERAKGNILERFSAQQFPDLHSELNLSSLELGDSALYFCASSAGGVELFFGEGSRLTVL.

This clonotype showed up many times. This chain links TRBV19 with TRBJ2-5; D is possibly TRBD2 (5 bases). In germline, CDR1 is LNHDA, CDR2 SQIVND (reference sequence). The CDR3 covers 14 residues. Trimming took off 3 bases at V and 6 bases at J, with 14 bases between the two ends. The CDR3 reads CASSIGRGPKTQYF. CDR3 in DNA: TGTGCCAGTAGTATCGGACGGGGTCCCAAGACCCAGTACTTC.

The V gene is TRBV2, the J gene TRBJ2-5; TRBD1 agrees at 7 bases. This CDR3 has 13 amino acids. The trim removed 7 bases at V and 9 bases at J, leaving 11 bases unmatched. Germline CDR1 is SNHLY and CDR2 is FYNNEI. CDR3 DNA: TGTGCCAGCACCTTACCAGGGGGTGAGTCCCAGTACTTC. Translating it yields CASTLPGGESQYF.

This clonotype was recorded a few times. Possible read error: a much larger clone is one base away. The chain employs TRBV30 and TRBJ2-5, with D unclear. Per germline, CDR1 GTSNPN and CDR2 SVGIG (reference sequence). The length of the CDR3 is 14 residues. The V end was cut by 0 bases, the J end by 4 bases, with 12 bases between. The CDR3 spells CAWSVGLSRETQYF. The CDR3 nucleotides read TGTGCCTGGAGTGTTGGGCTTTCCCGAGAGACCCAGTACTTC.

This clonotype was seen many times. A read error may account for a junction end that differs from germline. J is TRBJ2-4 and V is TRBV2, with D perhaps matching TRBD2 (6 bases). CDR1 and CDR2 (germline): SNHLY, FYNNEI. CDR3 size: 16 residues. The CDR3 loop reads CASSGPSDLAKNIKYF. The CDR3 DNA sequence: TGTGCCAGCAGTGGGCCTAGCGATTTAGCCAAAAACATTAAGTACTTC.

Ten or more counts support this clonotype. V is TRBV6-1 and J is TRBJ2-5; 8 bases line up with TRBD1. There are 13 residues in the CDR3. Germline-derived CDR1 and CDR2 are MNHNS and SASEGT. V was pared by 6 bases and J by 5 bases, with 5 bases of the junction left unmatched. The CDR3 is CASSRRGHETQYF. The CDR3 DNA follows: TGTGCCAGCAGCCGCAGGGGGCACGAGACCCAGTACTTC.